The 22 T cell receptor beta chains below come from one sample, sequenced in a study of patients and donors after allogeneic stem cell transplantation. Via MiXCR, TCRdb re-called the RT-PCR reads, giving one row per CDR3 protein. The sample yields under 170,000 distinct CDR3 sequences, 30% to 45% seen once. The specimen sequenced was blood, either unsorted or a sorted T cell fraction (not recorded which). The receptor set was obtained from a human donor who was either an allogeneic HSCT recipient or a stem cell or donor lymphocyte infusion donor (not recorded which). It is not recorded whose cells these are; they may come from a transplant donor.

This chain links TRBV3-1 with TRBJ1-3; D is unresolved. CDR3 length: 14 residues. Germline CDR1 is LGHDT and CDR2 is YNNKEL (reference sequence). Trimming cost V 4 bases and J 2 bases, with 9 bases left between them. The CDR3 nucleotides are TGTGCCAGCAGCCGCTGTGGGCCTGGAAACACCATATATTTT. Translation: CASSRCGPGNTIYF.

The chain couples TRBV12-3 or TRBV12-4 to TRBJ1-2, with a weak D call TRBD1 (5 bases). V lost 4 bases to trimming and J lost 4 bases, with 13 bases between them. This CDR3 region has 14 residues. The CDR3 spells CASSWLGGGYGYTF. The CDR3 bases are TGTGCCAGCAGTTGGTTGGGGGGAGGCTATGGCTACACCTTC.

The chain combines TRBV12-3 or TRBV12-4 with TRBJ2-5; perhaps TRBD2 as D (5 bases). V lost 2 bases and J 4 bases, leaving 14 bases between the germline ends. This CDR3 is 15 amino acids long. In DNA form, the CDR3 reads TGTGCCAGCAGTTTAAGGCTAGCCCGGGGAGAGACCCAGTACTTC. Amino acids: CASSLRLARGETQYF.

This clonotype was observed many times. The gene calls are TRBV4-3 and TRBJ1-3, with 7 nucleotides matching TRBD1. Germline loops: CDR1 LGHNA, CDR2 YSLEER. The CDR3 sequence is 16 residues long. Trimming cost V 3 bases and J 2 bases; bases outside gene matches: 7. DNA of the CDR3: TGCGCCAGCAGCCATACGGGGACAGACCCTGGAAACACCATATATTTT. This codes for CASSHTGTDPGNTIYF.

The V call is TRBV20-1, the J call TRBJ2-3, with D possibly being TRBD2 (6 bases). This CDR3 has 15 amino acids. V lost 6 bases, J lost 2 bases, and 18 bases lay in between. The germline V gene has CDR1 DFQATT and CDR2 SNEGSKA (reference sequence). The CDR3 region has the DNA TGCAGTGCCAATCCGGCGGGGAACCCCACAGATACGCAGTATTTT. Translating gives CSANPAGNPTDTQYF.

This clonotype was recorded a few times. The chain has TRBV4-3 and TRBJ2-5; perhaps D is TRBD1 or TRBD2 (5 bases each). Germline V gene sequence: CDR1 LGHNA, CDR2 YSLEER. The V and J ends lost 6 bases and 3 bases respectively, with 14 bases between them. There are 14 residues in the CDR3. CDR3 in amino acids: CASSLEGRKETQYF. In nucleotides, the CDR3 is TGCGCCAGCAGTTTAGAGGGGCGAAAAGAGACCCAGTACTTC.

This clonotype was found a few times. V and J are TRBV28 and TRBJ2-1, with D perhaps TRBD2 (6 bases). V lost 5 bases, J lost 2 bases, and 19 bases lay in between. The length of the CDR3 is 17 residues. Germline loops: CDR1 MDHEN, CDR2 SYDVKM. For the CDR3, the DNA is TGTGCCAGCAGTCGGGGTGGGGGGAACAACCCCTACAATGAGCAGTTCTTC. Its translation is CASSRGGGNNPYNEQFF.

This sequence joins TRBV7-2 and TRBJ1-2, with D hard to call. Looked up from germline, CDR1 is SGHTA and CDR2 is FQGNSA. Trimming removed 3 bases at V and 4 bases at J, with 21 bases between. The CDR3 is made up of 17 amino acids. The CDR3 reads CASSFETDLLILYGYTF. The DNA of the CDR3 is TGTGCCAGCAGCTTTGAAACAGACCTCCTAATTCTCTATGGCTACACCTTC.

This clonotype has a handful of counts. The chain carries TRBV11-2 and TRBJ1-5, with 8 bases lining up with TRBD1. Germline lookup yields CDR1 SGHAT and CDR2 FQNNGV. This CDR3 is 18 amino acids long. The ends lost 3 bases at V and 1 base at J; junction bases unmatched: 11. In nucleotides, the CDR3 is TGTGCCAGCAGCTTGACGCCCAGGGGGCGAGAGAGCAATCAGCCCCAGCATTTT. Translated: CASSLTPRGRESNQPQHF. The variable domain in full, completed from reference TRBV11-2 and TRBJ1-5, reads EAGVAQSPRYKIIEKRQSVAFWCNPISGHATLYWYQQILGQGPKLLIQFQNNGVVDDSQLPKDRFSAERLKGVDSTLKIQPAKLEDSAVYLCASSLTPRGRESNQPQHFGDGTRLSIL.

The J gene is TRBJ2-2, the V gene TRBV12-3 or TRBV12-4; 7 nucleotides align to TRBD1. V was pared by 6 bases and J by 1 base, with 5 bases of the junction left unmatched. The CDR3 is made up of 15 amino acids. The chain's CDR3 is CASRSRQGNTGELFF. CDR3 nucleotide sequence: TGTGCCAGCAGATCCCGACAGGGGAACACCGGGGAGCTGTTTTTT.

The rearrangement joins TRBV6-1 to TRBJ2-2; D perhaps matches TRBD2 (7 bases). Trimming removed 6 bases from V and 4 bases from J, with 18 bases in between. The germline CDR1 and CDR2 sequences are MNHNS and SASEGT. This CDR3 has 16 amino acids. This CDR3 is CASSHIQGGVTGELFF. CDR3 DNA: TGTGCCAGCAGCCACATTCAAGGGGGGGTCACCGGGGAGCTGTTTTTT.

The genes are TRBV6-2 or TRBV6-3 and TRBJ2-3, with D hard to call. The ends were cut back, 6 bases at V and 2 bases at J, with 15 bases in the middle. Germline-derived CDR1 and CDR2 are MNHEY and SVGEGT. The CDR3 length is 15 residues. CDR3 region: CASSQLVPDTDTQYF. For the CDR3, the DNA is TGTGCCAGCAGCCAACTGGTACCGGACACAGATACGCAGTATTTT.

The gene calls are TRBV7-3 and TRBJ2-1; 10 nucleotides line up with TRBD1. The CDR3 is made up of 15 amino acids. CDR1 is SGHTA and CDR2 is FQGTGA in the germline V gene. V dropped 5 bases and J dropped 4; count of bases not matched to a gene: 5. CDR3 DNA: TGTGCCAGCAGCGTTCCGGACAGGGGGTACAATGAGCAGTTCTTC. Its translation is CASSVPDRGYNEQFF.

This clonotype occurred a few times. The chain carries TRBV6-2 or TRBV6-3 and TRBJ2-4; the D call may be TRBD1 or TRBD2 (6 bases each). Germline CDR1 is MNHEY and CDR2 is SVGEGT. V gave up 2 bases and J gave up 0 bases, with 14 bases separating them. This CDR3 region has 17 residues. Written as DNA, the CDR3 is TGTGCCAGCAGTTACCCCCTACGGGGGCAAGCCAAAAACATTCAGTACTTC. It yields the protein CASSYPLRGQAKNIQYF.

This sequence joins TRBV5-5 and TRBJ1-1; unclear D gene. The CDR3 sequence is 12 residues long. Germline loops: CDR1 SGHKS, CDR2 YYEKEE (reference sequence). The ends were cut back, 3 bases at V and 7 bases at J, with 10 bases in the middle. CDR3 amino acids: CASSWTPGEAFF. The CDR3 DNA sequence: TGTGCCAGCAGCTGGACCCCAGGTGAAGCTTTCTTT.

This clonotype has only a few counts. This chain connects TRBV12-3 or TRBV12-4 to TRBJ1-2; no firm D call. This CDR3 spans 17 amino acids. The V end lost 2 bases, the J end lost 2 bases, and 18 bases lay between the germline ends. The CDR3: CASSLLPGPTNNYGYTF. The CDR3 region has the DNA TGTGCCAGCAGTTTATTGCCAGGCCCCACCAACAACTATGGCTACACCTTC.

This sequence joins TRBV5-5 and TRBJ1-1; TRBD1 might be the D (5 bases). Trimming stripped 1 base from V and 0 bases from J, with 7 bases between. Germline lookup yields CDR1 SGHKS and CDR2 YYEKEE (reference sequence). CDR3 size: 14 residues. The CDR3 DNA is TGTGCCAGCAGCTTGACAGGCTTGAACACTGAAGCTTTCTTT. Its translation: CASSLTGLNTEAFF.

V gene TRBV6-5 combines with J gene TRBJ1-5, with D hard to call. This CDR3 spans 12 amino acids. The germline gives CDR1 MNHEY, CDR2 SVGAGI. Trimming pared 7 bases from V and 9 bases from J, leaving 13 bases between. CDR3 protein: CASTSSGGPQHF. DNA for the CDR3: TGTGCCAGCACTTCCAGTGGAGGGCCCCAGCATTTT.

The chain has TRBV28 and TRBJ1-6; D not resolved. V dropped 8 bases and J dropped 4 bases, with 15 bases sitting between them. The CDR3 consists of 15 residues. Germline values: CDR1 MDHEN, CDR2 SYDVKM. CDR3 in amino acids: CASSRVREYNSPLHF. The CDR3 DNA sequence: TGTGCCAGCTCTAGGGTCCGGGAATATAATTCACCCCTCCACTTT.

The chain's CDR3 is CASSLKGRYGYTF. CDR3 DNA: TGTGCCAGCAGTTTAAAGGGGCGCTATGGCTACACCTTC. This sequence joins TRBV28 and TRBJ1-2; perhaps TRBD1 as D (5 bases). CDR3 length: 13 residues. V lost 2 bases and J lost 4, with 8 bases in between. Germline values: CDR1 MDHEN, CDR2 SYDVKM.

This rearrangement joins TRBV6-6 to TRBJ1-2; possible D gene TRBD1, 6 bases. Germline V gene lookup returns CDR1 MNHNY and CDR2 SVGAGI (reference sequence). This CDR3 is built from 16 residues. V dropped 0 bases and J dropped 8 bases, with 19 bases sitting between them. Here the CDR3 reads CASSYSRDKARRGYTF. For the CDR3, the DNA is TGTGCCAGCAGTTACTCGAGGGACAAGGCTAGGCGAGGCTACACCTTC.

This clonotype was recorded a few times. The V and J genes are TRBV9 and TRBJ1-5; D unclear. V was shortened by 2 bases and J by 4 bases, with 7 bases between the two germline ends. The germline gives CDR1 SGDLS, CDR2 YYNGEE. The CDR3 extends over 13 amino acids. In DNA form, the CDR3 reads TGTGCCAGCAGCGTCCGCCTGAATCAGCCCCAGCATTTT. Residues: CASSVRLNQPQHF.